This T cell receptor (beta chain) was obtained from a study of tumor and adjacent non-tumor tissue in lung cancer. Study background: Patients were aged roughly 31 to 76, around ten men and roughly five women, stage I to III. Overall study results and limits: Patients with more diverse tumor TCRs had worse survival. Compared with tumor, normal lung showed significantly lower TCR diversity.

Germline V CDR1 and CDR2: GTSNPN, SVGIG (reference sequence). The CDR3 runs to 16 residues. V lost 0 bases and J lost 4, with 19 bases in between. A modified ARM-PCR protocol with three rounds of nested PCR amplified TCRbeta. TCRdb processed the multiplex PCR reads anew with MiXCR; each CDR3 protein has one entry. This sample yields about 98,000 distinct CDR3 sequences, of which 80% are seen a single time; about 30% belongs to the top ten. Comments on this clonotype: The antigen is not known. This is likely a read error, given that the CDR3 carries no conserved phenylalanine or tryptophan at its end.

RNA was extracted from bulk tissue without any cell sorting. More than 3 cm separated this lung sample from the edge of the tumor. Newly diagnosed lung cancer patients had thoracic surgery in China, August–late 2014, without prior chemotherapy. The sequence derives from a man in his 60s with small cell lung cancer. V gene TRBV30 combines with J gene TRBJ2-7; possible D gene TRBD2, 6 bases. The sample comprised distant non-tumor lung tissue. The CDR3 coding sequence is TGTGCCTGGAGTGTCCGTCTACTAGCATATGTGTACGAGCAGTACCTC. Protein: CAWSVRLLAYVYEQYL.